The 4 T cell receptor beta chains below were found in one sample sequenced in a study of cytomegalovirus exposure and HLA in healthy donors. Some clones are missing from TCRdb's copy, which holds only in-frame ones; the method was immunoSEQ multiplex PCR. The top ten hold about 6% of the sample, which has 80,000 to 100,000 clones, roughly 84% seen once. The sequenced sample was PBMCs. These receptors all stem from a young man in good health and CMV-seropositive.

This sequence joins TRBV9 and TRBJ2-1, with 8 bases matching TRBD2. Germline lookup yields CDR1 SGDLS and CDR2 YYNGEE. The length of the CDR3 is 16 residues. The junction had 5 bases not matched to a gene; V was cut back by 3 bases and J by 0 bases. The CDR3 DNA follows: TGTGCCAGCAGCGCGGTGCTAGCGGGCTCCTACAATGAGCAGTTCTTC. Amino acids: CASSAVLAGSYNEQFF.

The V gene is TRBV4-1, the J gene TRBJ2-3; 10 positions agree with TRBD2. V gave up 0 bases and J gave up 4 bases; unmatched junction bases: 4. Germline V CDR1 and CDR2: MGHRA, YSYEKL. The CDR3 totals 16 residues. The CDR3 nucleotides read TGCGCCAGCAGCCAAGAAGCGGGGGGGCCATCAGATACGCAGTATTTT. As protein: CASSQEAGGPSDTQYF.

The CDR3 reads CASSLVAGDVEQFF. Written as DNA, the CDR3 is TGTGCCAGCAGCTTGGTCGCAGGGGATGTTGAGCAGTTCTTC. V gene TRBV5-8 combines with J gene TRBJ2-1, with D possibly matching TRBD1 (6 bases). The ends were cut back, 0 bases at V and 9 bases at J, with 13 bases in the middle. Germline lookup yields CDR1 SGHTS and CDR2 YDEGEE. CDR3 length: 14 residues. The full variable domain, completed using reference TRBV5-8 and TRBJ2-1, is EAGVTQSPTHLIKTRGQQATLRCSPISGHTSVYWYQQALGLGLQFLLWYDEGEERNRGNFPPRFSGRQFPNYSSELNVNALELEDSALYLCASSLVAGDVEQFFGPGTRLTVL.

This sequence joins TRBV29-1 and TRBJ1-1, with 7 positions matching TRBD1. In germline, CDR1 is SQVTM, CDR2 ANQGSEA. The CDR3 is made up of 14 amino acids. The J segment lost 3 bases and the V segment lost 7 bases, leaving 11 bases of the junction unmatched. The CDR3 nucleotides read TGCAGCGCTAACCAGGGGGGCGGGTACACTGAAGCTTTCTTT. This translates into CSANQGGGYTEAFF.